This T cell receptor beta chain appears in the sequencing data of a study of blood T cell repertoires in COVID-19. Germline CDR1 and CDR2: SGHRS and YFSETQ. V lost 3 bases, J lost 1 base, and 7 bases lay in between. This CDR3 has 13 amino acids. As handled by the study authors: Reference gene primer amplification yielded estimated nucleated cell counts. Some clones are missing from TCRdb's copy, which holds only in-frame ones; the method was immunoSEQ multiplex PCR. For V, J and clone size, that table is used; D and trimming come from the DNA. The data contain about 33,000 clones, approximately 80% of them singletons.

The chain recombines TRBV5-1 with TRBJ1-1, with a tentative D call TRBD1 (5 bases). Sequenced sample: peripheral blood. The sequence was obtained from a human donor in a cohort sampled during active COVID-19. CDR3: CASSSQGNTEAFF. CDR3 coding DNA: TGCGCCAGCAGCTCCCAGGGGAACACTGAAGCTTTCTTT.